This TCR beta chain was captured in a study of regulatory T cells in long-lasting Graves disease. Regarding the study as a whole: Patients with persistent disease showed a bias toward TRBV28, TRBJ1-2 and TRBJ2-5. Persistent patients shared some 2,900 public clonotypes among themselves. Newly diagnosed patients shared fewer, at more than 850.

Time point: persistent/refractory GD, antithyroid drugs over 5 years with positive TRAb. Extracted PBMC RNA gave rise to the TCR library. The collection involved drawing approximately 9 milliliters of peripheral blood into EDTA tubes. The CDR3 spans 15 residues. The V end lost 0 bases, the J end lost 4 bases, and 14 bases lay between the germline ends. Germline V lookup: CDR1 SGHRS, CDR2 YFSETQ. Of note for this clonotype: Its specificity is not known.

Assembly of TCR beta libraries relied on iRepertoire HTBI primers together with Arm-PCR of CDR3 regions. Using its own MiXCR run on the multiplex PCR reads, TCRdb lists one record per CDR3 protein. The sample has fewer than 450,000 distinct CDR3 sequences, about 20% seen once. The sequence derives from a female donor with Graves disease. The rearrangement uses TRBV5-1 and TRBJ2-7; TRBD1 or TRBD2 may be the D gene (6 bases each). The input for sequencing was peripheral blood mononuclear cells (PBMCs), taken when the disease was refractory, from a patient treated with antithyroid drugs. The CDR3 sequence is CASSLAAGDLYEQYF. The CDR3 bases are TGCGCCAGCAGCTTGGCCGCAGGGGACTTATACGAGCAGTACTTC.